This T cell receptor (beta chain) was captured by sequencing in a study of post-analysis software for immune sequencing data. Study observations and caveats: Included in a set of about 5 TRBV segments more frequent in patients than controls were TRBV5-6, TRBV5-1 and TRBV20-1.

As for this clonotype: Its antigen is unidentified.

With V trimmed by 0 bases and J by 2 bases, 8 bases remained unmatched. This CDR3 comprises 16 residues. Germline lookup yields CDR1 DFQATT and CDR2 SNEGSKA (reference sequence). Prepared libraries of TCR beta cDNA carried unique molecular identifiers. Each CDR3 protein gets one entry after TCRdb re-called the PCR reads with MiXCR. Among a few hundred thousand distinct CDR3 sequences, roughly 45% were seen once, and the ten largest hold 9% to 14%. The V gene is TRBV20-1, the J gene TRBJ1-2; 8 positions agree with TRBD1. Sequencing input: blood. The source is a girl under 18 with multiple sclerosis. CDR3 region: CSARDRGTGENYGYTF. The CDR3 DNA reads TGCAGTGCTAGAGATCGGGGGACAGGAGAGAACTATGGCTACACCTTC.